One sample yielded the 4 T cell receptor beta chains listed below, sequenced in a study of cytomegalovirus exposure and HLA in healthy donors. The repertoire was sequenced with immunoSEQ multiplex PCR; TCRdb's copy has only in-frame clones and lacks some. The sample lists under 300,000 clones; approximately 86% were seen once. Sequenced input: PBMCs. The receptors derive from a woman between 18 and 29 years old in good health and CMV-seronegative.

V gene TRBV5-8 combines with J gene TRBJ2-6, with D unresolved. This CDR3 region has 14 residues. Germline V gene data show CDR1 as SGHTS and CDR2 as YDEGEE. Trimming removed 9 bases at V and 4 bases at J, with 14 bases between. CDR3 coding DNA: TGTGCCATCGATTCGGGTGGCGGGGCCAACGTCCTGACTTTC. It encodes CAIDSGGGANVLTF.

This chain joins TRBV2 and TRBJ1-2; no reliable D call. Germline V CDR1 and CDR2: SNHLY, FYNNEI. The length of the CDR3 is 13 residues. Deletions cut 9 bases from V and 3 bases from J, with 14 bases between. This CDR3 reads CASTFGKDYGYTF. CDR3 in DNA: TGTGCCAGTACCTTCGGGAAGGACTATGGCTACACCTTC.

This clone was detected only once. V is TRBV14 and J is TRBJ1-5; D uncertain. V lost 4 bases, J lost 6 bases, and 13 bases lay in between. This CDR3 has 14 amino acids. CDR1 is SGHDN and CDR2 is FVKESK in the germline V gene. CDR3 in amino acids: CASSLTRTTQPQHF. CDR3 DNA: TGTGCCAGCAGCCTCACCCGAACAACTCAGCCCCAGCATTTT.

This chain's CDR3 is CASSLGTSGGYNEQFF. CDR3 bases: TGTGCCAGCAGTTTAGGGACTAGCGGAGGCTACAATGAGCAGTTCTTC. This sequence joins TRBV27 and TRBJ2-1, with 11 bases fitting TRBD2. Germline V gene sequence: CDR1 MNHEY, CDR2 SMNVEV (reference sequence). The junction had 3 bases not matched to a gene; V was cut back by 2 bases and J by 3 bases. This CDR3 spans 16 amino acids.